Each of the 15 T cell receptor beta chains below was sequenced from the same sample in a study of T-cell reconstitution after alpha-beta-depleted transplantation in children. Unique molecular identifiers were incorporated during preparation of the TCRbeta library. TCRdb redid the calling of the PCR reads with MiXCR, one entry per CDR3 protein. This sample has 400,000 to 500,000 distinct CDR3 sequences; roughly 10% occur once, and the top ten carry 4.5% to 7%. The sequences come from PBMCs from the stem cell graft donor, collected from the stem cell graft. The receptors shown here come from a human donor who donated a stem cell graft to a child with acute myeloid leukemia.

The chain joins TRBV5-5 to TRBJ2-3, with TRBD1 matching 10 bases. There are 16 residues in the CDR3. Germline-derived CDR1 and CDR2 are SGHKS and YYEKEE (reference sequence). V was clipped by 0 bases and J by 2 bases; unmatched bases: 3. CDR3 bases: TGTGCCAGCAGCTTGGCTGGGACAGGGGTCACAGATACGCAGTATTTT. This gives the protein CASSLAGTGVTDTQYF.

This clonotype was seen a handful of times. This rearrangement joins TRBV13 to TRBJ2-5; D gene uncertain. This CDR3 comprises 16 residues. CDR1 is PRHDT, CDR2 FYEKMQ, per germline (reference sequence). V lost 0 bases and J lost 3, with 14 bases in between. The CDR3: CASSLGRLAAKETQYF. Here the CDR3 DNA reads TGTGCCAGCAGCTTAGGCCGGTTGGCGGCGAAAGAGACCCAGTACTTC.

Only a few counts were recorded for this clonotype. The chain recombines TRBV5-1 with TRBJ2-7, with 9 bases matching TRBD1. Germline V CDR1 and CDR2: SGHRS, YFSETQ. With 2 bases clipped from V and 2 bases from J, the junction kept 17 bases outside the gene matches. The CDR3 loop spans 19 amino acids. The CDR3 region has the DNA TGCGCCAGCAGCTTCGTAATCCCTAGTGGACAGGGGAGTCCCTACGAGCAGTACGTC. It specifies CASSFVIPSGQGSPYEQYV.

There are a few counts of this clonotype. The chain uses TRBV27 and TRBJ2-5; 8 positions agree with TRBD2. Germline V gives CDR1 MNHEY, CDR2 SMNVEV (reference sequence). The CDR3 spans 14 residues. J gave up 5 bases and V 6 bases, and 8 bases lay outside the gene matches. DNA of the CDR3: TGTGCCAGCAGATCGGGGGGGGCCTTGGAGACCCAGTACTTC. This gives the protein CASRSGGALETQYF.

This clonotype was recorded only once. The CDR3 region has the DNA TGTGCCAGCAGCTTAGCCCATGGGCAGGGGGCCTACGAGCAGTACTTC. Residues: CASSLAHGQGAYEQYF. The chain links TRBV13 to TRBJ2-7; TRBD1 matches at 7 bases. The CDR3 runs to 16 residues. Germline lookup yields CDR1 PRHDT and CDR2 FYEKMQ (reference sequence). After removal of 1 base from V and 2 bases from J, the junction contained 8 bases not matched to a gene. Full variable domain (missing parts from reference TRBV13 and TRBJ2-7): AAGVIQSPRHLIKEKRETATLKCYPIPRHDTVYWYQQGPGQDPQFLISFYEKMQSDKGSIPDRFSAQQFSDYHSELNMSSLELGDSALYFCASSLAHGQGAYEQYFGPGTRLTVT.

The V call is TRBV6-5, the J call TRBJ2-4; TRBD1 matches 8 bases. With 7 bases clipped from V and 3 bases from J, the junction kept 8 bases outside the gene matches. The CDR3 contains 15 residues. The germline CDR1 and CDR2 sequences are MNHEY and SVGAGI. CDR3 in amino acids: CASKQGVGDKNIQYF. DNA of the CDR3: TGTGCCAGCAAACAGGGGGTTGGAGACAAAAACATTCAGTACTTC.

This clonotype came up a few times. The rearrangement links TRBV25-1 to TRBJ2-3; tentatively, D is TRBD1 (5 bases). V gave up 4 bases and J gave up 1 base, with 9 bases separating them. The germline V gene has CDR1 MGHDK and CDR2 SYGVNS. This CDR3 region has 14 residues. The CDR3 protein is CASSGVRGTDTQYF. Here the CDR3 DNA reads TGTGCCAGCAGTGGGGTCAGGGGCACAGATACGCAGTATTTT.

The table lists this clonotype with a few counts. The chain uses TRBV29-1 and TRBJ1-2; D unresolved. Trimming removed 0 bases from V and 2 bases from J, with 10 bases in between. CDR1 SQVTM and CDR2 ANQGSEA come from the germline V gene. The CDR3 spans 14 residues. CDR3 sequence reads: CSVEDLAENYGYTF. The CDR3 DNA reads TGCAGCGTTGAAGATTTGGCAGAGAACTATGGCTACACCTTC.

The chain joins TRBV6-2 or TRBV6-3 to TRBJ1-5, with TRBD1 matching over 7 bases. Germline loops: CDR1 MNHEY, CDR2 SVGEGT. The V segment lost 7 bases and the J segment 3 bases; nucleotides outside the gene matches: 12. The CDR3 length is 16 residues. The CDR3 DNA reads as TGTGCCAGCACCCGCTCGACAGGGTCGAACAATCAGCCCCAGCATTTT. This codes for CASTRSTGSNNQPQHF.

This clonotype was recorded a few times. Written as DNA, the CDR3 is TGTGCCAGCAGCCAAGAGGGCCTCCTAGGGGAAGATCAGCCCCAGCATTTT. This encodes CASSQEGLLGEDQPQHF. The V call is TRBV4-2, the J call TRBJ1-5, with TRBD1 as a possible D gene (5 bases). This CDR3 contains 17 residues. Germline V gives CDR1 LGHNA, CDR2 YNFKEQ. V was cut by 0 bases and J by 5 bases, with 17 bases left in between.

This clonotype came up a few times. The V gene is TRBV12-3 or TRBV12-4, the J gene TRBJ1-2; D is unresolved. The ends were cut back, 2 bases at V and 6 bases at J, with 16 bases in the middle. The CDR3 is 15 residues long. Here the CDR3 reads CASSLRRVGSDGYTF. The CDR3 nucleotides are TGTGCCAGCAGTTTACGTCGGGTGGGGTCGGATGGCTACACCTTC.

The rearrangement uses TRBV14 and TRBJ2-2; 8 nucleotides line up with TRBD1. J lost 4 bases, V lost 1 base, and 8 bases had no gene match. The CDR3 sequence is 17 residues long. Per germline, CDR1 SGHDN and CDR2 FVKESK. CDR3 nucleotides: TGTGCCAGCAGCCAAGTCCGGACAGGGTCGGGCACCGGGGAGCTGTTTTTT. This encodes CASSQVRTGSGTGELFF. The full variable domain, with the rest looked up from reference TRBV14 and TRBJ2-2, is EAGVTQFPSHSVIEKGQTVTLRCDPISGHDNLYWYRRVMGKEIKFLLHFVKESKQDESGMPNNRFLAERTGGTYSTLKVQPAELEDSGVYFCASSQVRTGSGTGELFFGEGSRLTVL.

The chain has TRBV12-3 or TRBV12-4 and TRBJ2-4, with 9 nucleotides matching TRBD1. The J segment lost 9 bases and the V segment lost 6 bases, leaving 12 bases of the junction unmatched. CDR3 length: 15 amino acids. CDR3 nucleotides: TGTGCCAGCAGCCCCCGGGACAGGGAAGGGGGCATTCAGTACTTC. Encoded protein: CASSPRDREGGIQYF.

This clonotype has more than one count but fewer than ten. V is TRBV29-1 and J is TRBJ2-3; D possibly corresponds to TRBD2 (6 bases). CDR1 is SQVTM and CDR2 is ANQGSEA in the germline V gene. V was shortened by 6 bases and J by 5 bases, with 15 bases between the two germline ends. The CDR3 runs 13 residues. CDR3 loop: CSVGGSEGDTQYF. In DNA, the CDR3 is TGCAGCGTGGGGGGTAGCGAAGGAGATACGCAGTATTTT.

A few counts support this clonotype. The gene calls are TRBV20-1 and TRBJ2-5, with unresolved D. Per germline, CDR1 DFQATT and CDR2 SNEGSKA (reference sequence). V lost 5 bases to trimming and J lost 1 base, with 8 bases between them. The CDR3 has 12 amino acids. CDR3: CSASAVQETQYF. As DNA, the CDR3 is TGCAGTGCTTCGGCGGTCCAAGAGACCCAGTACTTC.